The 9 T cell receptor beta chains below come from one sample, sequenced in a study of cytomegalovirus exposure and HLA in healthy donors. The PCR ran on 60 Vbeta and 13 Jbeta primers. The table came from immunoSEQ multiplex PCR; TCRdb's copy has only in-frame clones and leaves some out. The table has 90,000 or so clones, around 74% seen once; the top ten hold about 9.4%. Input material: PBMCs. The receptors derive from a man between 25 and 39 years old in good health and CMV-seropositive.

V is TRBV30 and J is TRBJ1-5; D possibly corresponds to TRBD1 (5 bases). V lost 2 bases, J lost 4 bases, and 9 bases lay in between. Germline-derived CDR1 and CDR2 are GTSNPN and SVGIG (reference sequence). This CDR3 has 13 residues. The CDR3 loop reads CAWSLGGNQPQHF. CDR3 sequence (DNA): TGTGCCTGGAGTTTGGGGGGAAATCAGCCCCAGCATTTT.

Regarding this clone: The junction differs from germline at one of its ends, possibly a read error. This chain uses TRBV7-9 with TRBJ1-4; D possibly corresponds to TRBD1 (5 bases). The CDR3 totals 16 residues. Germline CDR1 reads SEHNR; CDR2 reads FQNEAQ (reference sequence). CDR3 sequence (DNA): TGTTCCAGCAGCTTAGCGGGGGGATCACCTAATGAAAAACTGTTTTTT. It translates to CSSSLAGGSPNEKLFF.

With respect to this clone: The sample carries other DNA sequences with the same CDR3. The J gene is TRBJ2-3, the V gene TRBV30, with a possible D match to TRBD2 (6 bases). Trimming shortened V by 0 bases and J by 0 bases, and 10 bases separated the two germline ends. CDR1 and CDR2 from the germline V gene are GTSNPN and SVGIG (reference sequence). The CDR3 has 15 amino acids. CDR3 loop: CAWSVGGASTDTQYF. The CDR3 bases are TGTGCCTGGAGTGTCGGCGGGGCCAGCACAGATACGCAGTATTTT.

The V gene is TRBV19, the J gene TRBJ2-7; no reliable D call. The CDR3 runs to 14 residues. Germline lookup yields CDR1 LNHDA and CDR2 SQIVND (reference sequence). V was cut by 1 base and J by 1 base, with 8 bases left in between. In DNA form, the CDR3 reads TGTGCCAGTAGTATAGGAGGCCCGTCCTACGAGCAGTACTTC. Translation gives CASSIGGPSYEQYF.

CDR3 amino acids: CASSDAVAFF. The CDR3 DNA reads TGTGCCAGCAGTGATGCAGTCGCTTTCTTT. The rearrangement links TRBV6-5 to TRBJ1-1; D unresolved. Trimming took 5 bases from V and 11 from J, leaving 9 bases between them. Germline V gene data show CDR1 as MNHEY and CDR2 as SVGAGI. CDR3 length: 10 amino acids.

In DNA form, the CDR3 reads TGCGCCAGCAGCTTATCTGGACAGGGGAAACTGTTTTTT. It encodes CASSLSGQGKLFF. The chain is built from TRBV5-1 and TRBJ1-4; TRBD1 aligns across 9 bases. The germline V gene encodes CDR1 SGHRS and CDR2 YFSETQ. The J segment lost 11 bases and the V segment lost 2 bases, leaving 4 bases of the junction unmatched. CDR3 length equals 13 residues.

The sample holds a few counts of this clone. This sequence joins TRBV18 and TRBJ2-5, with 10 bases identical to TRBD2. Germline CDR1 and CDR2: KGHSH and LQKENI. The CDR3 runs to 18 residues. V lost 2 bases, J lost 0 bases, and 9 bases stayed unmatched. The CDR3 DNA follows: TGTGCCAGCTCACCATCTTCTAGCGGGGGAACGTACCAAGAGACCCAGTACTTC. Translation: CASSPSSSGGTYQETQYF.

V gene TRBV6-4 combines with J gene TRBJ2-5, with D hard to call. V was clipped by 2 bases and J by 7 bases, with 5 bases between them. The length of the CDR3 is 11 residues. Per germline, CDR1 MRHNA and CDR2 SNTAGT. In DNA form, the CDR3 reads TGTGCCAGCAGTGACGGCGGGACCCAGTACTTC. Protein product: CASSDGGTQYF.

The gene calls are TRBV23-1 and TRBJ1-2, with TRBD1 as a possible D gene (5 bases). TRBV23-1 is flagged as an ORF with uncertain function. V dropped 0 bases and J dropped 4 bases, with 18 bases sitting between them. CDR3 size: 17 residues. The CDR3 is CASSQSRQGPPVYGYTF. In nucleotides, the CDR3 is TGCGCCAGCAGTCAATCCAGGCAGGGTCCTCCCGTCTATGGCTACACCTTC.